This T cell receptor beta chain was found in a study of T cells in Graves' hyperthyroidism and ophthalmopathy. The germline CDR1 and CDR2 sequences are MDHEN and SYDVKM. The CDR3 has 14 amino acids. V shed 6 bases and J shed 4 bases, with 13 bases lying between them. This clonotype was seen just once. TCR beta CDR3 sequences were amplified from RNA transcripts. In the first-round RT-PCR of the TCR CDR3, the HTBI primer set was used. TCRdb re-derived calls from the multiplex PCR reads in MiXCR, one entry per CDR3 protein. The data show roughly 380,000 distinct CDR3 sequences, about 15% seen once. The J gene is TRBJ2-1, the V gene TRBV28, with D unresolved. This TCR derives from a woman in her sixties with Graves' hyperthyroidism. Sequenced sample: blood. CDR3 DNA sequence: TGTGCCAGCAGCTTAGGAAAGTCTTACAATGAGCAGTTCTTC. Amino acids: CASSLGKSYNEQFF.